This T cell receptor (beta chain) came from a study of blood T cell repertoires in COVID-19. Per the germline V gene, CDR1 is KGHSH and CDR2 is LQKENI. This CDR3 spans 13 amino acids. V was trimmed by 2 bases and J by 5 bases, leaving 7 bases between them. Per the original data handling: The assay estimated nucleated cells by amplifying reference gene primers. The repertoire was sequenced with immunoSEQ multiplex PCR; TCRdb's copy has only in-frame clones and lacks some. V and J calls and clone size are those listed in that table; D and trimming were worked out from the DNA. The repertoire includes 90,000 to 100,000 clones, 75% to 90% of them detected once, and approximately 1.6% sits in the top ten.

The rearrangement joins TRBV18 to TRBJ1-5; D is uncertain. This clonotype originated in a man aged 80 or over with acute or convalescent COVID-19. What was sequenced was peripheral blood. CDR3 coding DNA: TGTGCCAGCTCACCAGGGCTCGATCAGCCCCAGCATTTT. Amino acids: CASSPGLDQPQHF. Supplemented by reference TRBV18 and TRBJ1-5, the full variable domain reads NAGVMQNPRHLVRRRGQEARLRCSPMKGHSHVYWYRQLPEEGLKFMVYLQKENIIDESGMPKERFSAEFPKEGPSILRIQQVVRGDSAAYFCASSPGLDQPQHFGDGTRLSIL.